The sequence of this T cell receptor (beta chain) was determined in a study of T-cell memory formation after mild COVID-19. Study background: Largely donor-specific sequence clusters came from a couple of donors.

Germline V gene lookup returns CDR1 SGHAT and CDR2 FQNNGV. The V and J ends lost 5 bases and 5 bases, in that order; junction bases with no gene match: 7. This CDR3 has 15 residues. Amplification by 5'RACE using constant-segment primers produced TCR alpha and TCR beta cDNA libraries that carried sample barcodes and UMIs. MiXCR was run by TCRdb on the 5' RACE reads, yielding one entry per CDR3 protein. This sample has hundreds of thousands of distinct CDR3 sequences; more than 15% occur once, and the top ten carry about 11%. In its sample, this clonotype was seen a few times. Antigen: not known. The study's findings and limits: Contracting CD4+ clones lay largely in CM and EM, with CD8+ ones residing in EMRA. Contracting clones, day 15 to 85, had balanced CD4/CD8, and later expanders favored CD4+.

V gene TRBV11-2 combines with J gene TRBJ2-1, with TRBD1 matching 9 bases. Sequencing was done on a sample of PBMCs or a T cell subset sorted from them (not recorded which). The sequence was collected from an adult woman who had mild COVID-19 (a few samples of this study predate the infection). Cell type and time point are not known. CDR3 sequence (DNA): TGTGCCAGCAGCATACCGGGACAGGGTAACAATGAGCAGTTCTTC. Translated: CASSIPGQGNNEQFF.